Below, one T cell receptor (beta chain) is given with its context. The antigen this receptor binds is unknown. Base-call qualities are not available, and no considerably larger clone is one nucleotide away. The immunoSEQ Assay, a bias-controlled multiplex PCR, was used to amplify TCRbeta CDR3 regions from genomic DNA. The study's own analysis went as follows. The number of nucleated cells in each sample was estimated from the amplification of reference gene primers within the assay. To quantify the absolute abundance of each unique TCRbeta CDR3 rearrangement, sequence reads were collapsed and filtered. For each sample, productive Simpson clonality was calculated as the square root of Simpson's diversity index across productive rearrangements. This is the immuneACCESS table as TCRdb keeps it, with only in-frame sequences that have V and J called. A part of the clones is gone; compared with another copy, unresolved V genes explain less than half, and the rest is unexplained. That table gives V, J and clone size, and the DNA gave D and trimming. Across this sample there are roughly 150,000 clones, with 80% to 90% seen only once. The top ten clones comprise roughly 8% of the sample.

The sample belongs to a study of blood T cell repertoires in COVID-19 (dated by TCRdb to the early 2020s). Broadly, across the study: Samples covering the acute and convalescent phases of COVID-19 were provided by collaborators in the United States, Italy and Spain. Where available, HLA class I and class II types were taken from metadata supplied by the sample provider and were not determined by assay-based typing. The repertoires were released in a freely available public database meant as a resource for research on the immune response to SARS-CoV-2. The material from the prospective study consisted of cDNA or gDNA derived from T cells, B-cell-depleted T cells, or PBMCs. The samples were drawn from two sources: the first 160 participants of the ongoing ImmuneRACE study, and 950 to 1,500 subjects contributed by 6 global collaborators. The sample metadata nearly always contained a de-identified subject ID, COVID-19 status, age in years and sex. Deeply sampled blood TCRbeta repertoires from subjects exposed to, actively infected with, or recovered from COVID-19 were included in the dataset.

General conclusions and limits of the study: The amount of clinical and demographic metadata varied by source and participant and was provided uncurated.

In the prospective study, participants were about 18 to 89 years old, resided in fewer than 25 geographic areas of the United States, and were enrolled through a virtual design. In the prospective study, cohorts were assigned on the basis of participant-reported clinical history obtained from a screening survey and a study questionnaire. Recovered participants in ImmuneRACE Cohort 3 were defined by two consecutive negative NP/OP PCR tests, clearance by a healthcare professional, or resolution of symptoms. In the prospective study, mobile phlebotomists collected whole blood, serum and a nasopharyngeal or oropharyngeal swab from each participant. Over an approximately 2-month period, participants in the prospective study had the option of providing additional blood draws and questionnaires. Blood samples from the prospective study were shipped frozen or at room temperature prior to DNA extraction.

V is reduced by 2 bases and J by 5 bases, leaving a spacing of 10 bases between them. Reading from cysteine to phenylalanine, the CDR3 counts 14 amino acids. Just CDR3 DNA is preserved here, 42 bases in frame from base 1. The germline V gene supplies CDR1 SGHTA and CDR2 FQGNSA. Sequencing was performed on PBMCs or T cells enriched from blood (not recorded which). Recombination connected TRBV7-2 to TRBJ1-5; no D gene call is confident. This clonotype was obtained from a woman aged 45 to 65 who had recovered from COVID-19. The DNA sequence follows: TGTGCCAGCAGCTTAACGAGGGCGGATCAGCCCCAGCATTTT. This encodes CASSLTRADQPQHF.